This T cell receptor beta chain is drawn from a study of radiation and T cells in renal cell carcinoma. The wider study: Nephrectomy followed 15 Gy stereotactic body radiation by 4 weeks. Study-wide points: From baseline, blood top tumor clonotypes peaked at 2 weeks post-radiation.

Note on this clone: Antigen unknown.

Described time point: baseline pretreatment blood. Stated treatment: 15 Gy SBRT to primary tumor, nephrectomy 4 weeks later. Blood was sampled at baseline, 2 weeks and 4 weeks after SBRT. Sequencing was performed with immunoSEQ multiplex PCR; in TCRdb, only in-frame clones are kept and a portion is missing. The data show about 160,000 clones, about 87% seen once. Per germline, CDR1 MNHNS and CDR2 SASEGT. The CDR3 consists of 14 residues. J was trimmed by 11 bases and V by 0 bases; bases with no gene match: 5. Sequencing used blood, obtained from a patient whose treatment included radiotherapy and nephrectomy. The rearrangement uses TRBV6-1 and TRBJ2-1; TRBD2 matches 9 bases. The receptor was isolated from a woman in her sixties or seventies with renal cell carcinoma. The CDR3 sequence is CASSEATSGIKQFF. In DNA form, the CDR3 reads TGTGCCAGCAGTGAAGCGACTAGCGGAATAAAGCAGTTCTTC.